One and the same sample provided the 14 T cell receptor beta chains below, sequenced in a study of control samples from healthy donors and cancer patients. Clones were sequenced by immunoSEQ multiplex PCR, and TCRdb holds only the in-frame ones, with some missing. The data contain roughly 86,000 clones, about nine tenths of them singletons. Material for sequencing was blood. Receptors originate from a young woman in good health.

The V and J genes are TRBV27 and TRBJ1-5; D call uncertain. The CDR3 has 14 amino acids. The V and J ends lost 2 bases and 2 bases respectively, with 7 bases between them. Per germline, CDR1 MNHEY and CDR2 SMNVEV (reference sequence). CDR3 protein: CASSLVSGNQPQHF. The CDR3 bases are TGTGCCAGCAGTTTAGTCAGTGGCAATCAGCCCCAGCATTTT.

This clone was recorded only once. V is TRBV10-2 and J is TRBJ2-7, with no clear D. V gave up 10 bases and J gave up 4 bases, with 11 bases separating them. The CDR3 length is 11 residues. Germline V gene lookup returns CDR1 WSHSY and CDR2 SAAADI. As DNA, the CDR3 is TGCGCCACCTTTGGGGAATACGAGCAGTACTTC. Encoded protein: CATFGEYEQYF.

This clone was seen once. The gene calls are TRBV20-1 and TRBJ2-7; weak D call: TRBD2 (7 bases). Trimming stripped 3 bases from V and 2 bases from J, with 23 bases between. CDR1 DFQATT and CDR2 SNEGSKA come from the germline V gene (reference sequence). This CDR3 spans 17 amino acids. The CDR3 reads CSASGAGADRGAYEQYF. DNA for the CDR3: TGCAGTGCTAGTGGGGCGGGGGCGGATAGGGGGGCCTACGAGCAGTACTTC.

The chain couples TRBV6-5 to TRBJ2-7; TRBD1 agrees at 7 bases. Germline-derived CDR1 and CDR2 are MNHEY and SVGAGI. The CDR3 is 13 amino acids. Trimming took 8 bases from V and 5 from J; bases not matched to a gene: 9. The CDR3 coding sequence is TGTGCCAGCTGCAAGACCGACAGGGACGAGCAGTACTTC. Its protein is CASCKTDRDEQYF.

The chain recombines TRBV12-3 or TRBV12-4 with TRBJ1-1; D gene unclear. V was shortened by 6 bases and J by 8 bases, with 7 bases between the two germline ends. This CDR3 contains 10 residues. In DNA, the CDR3 is TGTGCCAGCAGCCAGGTCGAAGCTTTCTTT. Amino acid sequence: CASSQVEAFF.

This chain uses TRBV19 with TRBJ2-1, with 7 bases aligning to TRBD2. CDR3 length: 16 residues. J lost 4 bases, V lost 3 bases, and 9 bases had no gene match. CDR1 and CDR2 (germline): LNHDA, SQIVND (reference sequence). The CDR3 protein is CASSMFIGGVYNEQFF. In DNA form, the CDR3 reads TGTGCCAGTAGTATGTTCATTGGGGGGGTTTACAATGAGCAGTTCTTC.

The chain links TRBV27 to TRBJ2-7; 10 bases are a match to TRBD1. Germline lookup yields CDR1 MNHEY and CDR2 SMNVEV (reference sequence). V shed 3 bases and J 3 bases; nucleotides not matched to a gene: 2. The CDR3 contains 14 residues. The CDR3 loop reads CASSFRDRGYEQYF. The CDR3, as DNA: TGTGCCAGCAGTTTTAGGGACAGGGGCTACGAGCAGTACTTC.

The CDR3 here is CASRQGPDEQYF. The CDR3 DNA reads TGTGCCAGCAGACAGGGGCCGGACGAGCAGTACTTC. The chain recombines TRBV6-5 with TRBJ2-7, with 7 bases that match TRBD1. The CDR3 extends over 12 amino acids. V lost 6 bases and J lost 5; bases outside the gene matches: 4. Germline-derived CDR1 and CDR2 are MNHEY and SVGAGI.

In this sample, this clone turned up once. The chain joins TRBV19 to TRBJ1-4; 7 nucleotides line up with TRBD1. Unmatched junction bases numbered 4, after V lost 3 bases and J lost 0 bases. Germline V gene data show CDR1 as LNHDA and CDR2 as SQIVND (reference sequence). This CDR3 comprises 16 residues. The CDR3 here is CASSIFQGATNEKLFF. CDR3 coding DNA: TGTGCCAGTAGTATCTTCCAGGGGGCAACTAATGAAAAACTGTTTTTT.

The chain links TRBV2 to TRBJ1-1, with D unclear. Per the germline V gene, CDR1 is SNHLY and CDR2 is FYNNEI. The CDR3 sequence is 13 residues long. V lost 8 bases, J lost 0 bases, and 10 bases lay in between. The CDR3 sequence: CASVEVMNTEAFF. The CDR3 DNA reads as TGTGCCAGCGTGGAGGTGATGAACACTGAAGCTTTCTTT.

The chain carries TRBV2 and TRBJ1-2; D perhaps matches TRBD1 (5 bases). Trimming removed 4 bases at V and 6 bases at J, with 12 bases between. CDR1 is SNHLY, CDR2 FYNNEI, per germline. The CDR3 is 13 residues long. CDR3 residues: CASSVAGRNGYTF. In DNA, the CDR3 is TGTGCCAGCAGTGTAGCAGGGCGCAATGGCTACACCTTC.

This chain joins TRBV6-6 and TRBJ2-7; TRBD1 aligns across 8 bases. Trimming took 2 bases from V and 3 from J; bases not matched to a gene: 6. CDR3 length equals 15 residues. Germline CDR1 and CDR2: MNHNY and SVGAGI (reference sequence). The CDR3 DNA follows: TGTGCCAGCAGTTACCTCTCAGGGGGCGGCTACGAGCAGTACTTC. Residues: CASSYLSGGGYEQYF.

The chain is built from TRBV6-5 and TRBJ1-2; maybe TRBD1 (5 bases). The CDR3 covers 13 residues. Looked up from germline, CDR1 is MNHEY and CDR2 is SVGAGI. V shed 7 bases and J shed 2 bases, with 11 bases lying between them. CDR3 sequence reads: CASTPQGNYGYTF. The CDR3 DNA follows: TGTGCCAGCACCCCCCAGGGAAACTATGGCTACACCTTC.

The chain combines TRBV4-1 with TRBJ2-7; 10 nucleotides agree with TRBD1. This CDR3 is built from 17 residues. Germline CDR1 is MGHRA and CDR2 is YSYEKL. Trimming took 1 base from V and 4 from J; bases not matched to a gene: 10. This CDR3 is CASSQAHGTGALYEQYF. CDR3 in DNA: TGCGCCAGCAGCCAAGCCCACGGGACAGGGGCTTTATACGAGCAGTACTTC.